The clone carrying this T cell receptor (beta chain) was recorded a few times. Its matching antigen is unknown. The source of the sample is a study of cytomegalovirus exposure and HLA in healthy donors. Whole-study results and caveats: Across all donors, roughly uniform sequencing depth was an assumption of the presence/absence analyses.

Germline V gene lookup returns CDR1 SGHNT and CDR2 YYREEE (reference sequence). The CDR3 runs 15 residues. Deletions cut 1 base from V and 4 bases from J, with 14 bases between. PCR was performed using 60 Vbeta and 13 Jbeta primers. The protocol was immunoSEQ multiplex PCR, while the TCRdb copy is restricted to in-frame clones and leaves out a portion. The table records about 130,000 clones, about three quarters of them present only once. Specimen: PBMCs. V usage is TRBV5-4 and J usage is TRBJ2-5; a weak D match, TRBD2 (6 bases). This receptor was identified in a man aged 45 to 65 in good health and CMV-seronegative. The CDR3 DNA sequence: TGTGCCAGCAGCTTGCCCGGGGGTTTGGGAGAGACCCAGTACTTC. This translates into CASSLPGGLGETQYF.